The rows below give T cell receptor beta chains drawn from one sample of a study of beta chain features in type 1 diabetes. TCRdb's copy holds only in-frame clones and misses some; the assay was immunoSEQ multiplex PCR. Here the sample spans about 160,000 clones, roughly 8% being singletons. Source material: central memory CD4+ T cells from blood. These receptors all stem from a woman between 40 and 55 years old with type 1 diabetes. CDR3s include the opening cysteine and the closing phenylalanine or tryptophan. D genes are given only for firm matches. Clone size appears in some rows only: once, few, many, or a class for an expanded clone.

d_gene	v_gene	j_gene	abundance	CDR3nt	CDR3aa
TRBD1	TRBV2	TRBJ2-6	-	TGTGCCAGCAGGAGACAGGGAACTCACAACGTCCTGACTTTC	CASRRQGTHNVLTF
-	TRBV7-9	TRBJ1-1	-	TGTGCCAGCAGCTTGACACAGCCGAACACTGAAGCTTTCTTT	CASSLTQPNTEAFF
-	TRBV28	TRBJ1-2	few	TGTGCCAGCAGTTCAAACAAATATGGCTACACCTTC	CASSSNKYGYTF
TRBD1	TRBV18	TRBJ1-5	few	TGTGCCAGCTCATCGGGACAGGGGATTAATCAGCCCCAGCATTTT	CASSSGQGINQPQHF
TRBD1	TRBV2	TRBJ2-5	many	TGTGCCAGCGGGGGGACAGGGGACCACGAGACCCAGTACTTC	CASGGTGDHETQYF
-	TRBV6-6	TRBJ1-4	-	TGTGCCAGCAGCAGGGTTGCTAATGAAAAACTGTTTTTT	CASSRVANEKLFF
-	TRBV11-2	TRBJ1-1	once	TGTGCCAGCAGCTTAGCAGGGAACCTTGAAGCTTTCTTT	CASSLAGNLEAFF
TRBD1	TRBV9	TRBJ1-3	few	TGTGCCAGCAGCGCCCAGGGGGCCAGCTCTGGAAACACCATATATTTT	CASSAQGASSGNTIYF
-	TRBV27	TRBJ2-7	-	TGTGCCAGCAGTTTATCCACAGCGGTGGGCGAGCAGTACTTC	CASSLSTAVGEQYF
-	TRBV29-1	TRBJ2-5	few	TGCAGCGTAGGGACACCAGAAGAGACCCAGTACTTC	CSVGTPEETQYF
-	TRBV4-3	TRBJ2-7	-	TGCGCCAGCAGCCCCAACAGGGACCAGGGGCAGTACTTC	CASSPNRDQGQYF
-	TRBV5-8	TRBJ1-2	few	TGTGCCAGCAGCTTGAGTCGGGGTGGCTACACCTTC	CASSLSRGGYTF
TRBD2	TRBV29-1	TRBJ2-2	-	TGCAGCGTTAAACTAGCGGGGGGCACCGGGGAGCTGTTTTTT	CSVKLAGGTGELFF
TRBD1	TRBV2	TRBJ2-2	many	TGTGCCAGCAGTCGACAGGGGCCGAACACCGGGGAGCTGTTTTTT	CASSRQGPNTGELFF
TRBD1	TRBV30	TRBJ1-1	-	TGTGCCTGGAGTAGGGGGCTGAACACTGAAGCTTTCTTT	CAWSRGLNTEAFF
TRBD1	TRBV30	TRBJ2-7	few	TGTGCCTGGAGTAGGCAGGGGGCTTACGAGCAGTACTTC	CAWSRQGAYEQYF
TRBD2	TRBV2	TRBJ2-1	-	TGTGCCAGCAGTGACCAACTAGCGGCCCGGGAGCAGTTCTTC	CASSDQLAAREQFF
TRBD2	TRBV27	TRBJ2-5	few	TGTGCCAGCAGTTCGAGACTAGCGGGAGTCTTAGAGACCCAGTACTTC	CASSSRLAGVLETQYF
TRBD2	TRBV15	TRBJ2-1	-	TGTGCCACCAGCAGCGGACTAGCGGGGTACGATGAGCAGTTCTTC	CATSSGLAGYDEQFF
TRBD1	TRBV27	TRBJ1-5	-	TGTGCCAGCAGTCCACGGGACAGGGCTACTCAGCCCCAGCATTTT	CASSPRDRATQPQHF
-	TRBV7-2	TRBJ2-7	few	TGTGCCAGCAGCTCACAGGGATCTCTCTACGAGCAGTACTTC	CASSSQGSLYEQYF
TRBD2	TRBV11-3	TRBJ2-1	-	TGTGCCAGCAGCTTCCAGCGGGAGTCAGGAGAGCAGTTCTTC	CASSFQRESGEQFF
TRBD1	TRBV5-1	TRBJ2-1	-	TGCGCCAGCAGCCCGATGACAGGGGGCTACAATGAGCAGTTCTTC	CASSPMTGGYNEQFF
-	TRBV11-3	TRBJ2-5	-	TGTGCCAGCAGCTTAGGGCCCGGGACACCAGCCGGGGAGACCCAGTACTTC	CASSLGPGTPAGETQYF
-	TRBV28	TRBJ1-1	-	TGTGCCAGCAGCACTACGACCGGGGGGGACACTGAAGCTTTCTTT	CASSTTTGGDTEAFF
TRBD1	TRBV29-1	TRBJ1-1	few	TGCAGCGTACGGAAGGGGGCGGAGAACACTGAAGCTTTCTTT	CSVRKGAENTEAFF
-	TRBV4-1	TRBJ1-2	-	TGCGCCAGCAGCCAAGATTCCCTTGTGGCAGGGGCTAATGGCTACACCTTC	CASSQDSLVAGANGYTF
-	TRBV7-9	TRBJ2-2	-	TGTGCCAGCAGCTTTTCAGTAGCTAGGAACACCGGGGAGCTGTTTTTT	CASSFSVARNTGELFF
-	TRBV6-1	TRBJ1-1	-	TGTGCCAGCAGTGGAACACACAGGACTGAAGCTTTCTTT	CASSGTHRTEAFF
-	TRBV29-1	TRBJ1-1	many	TGCAGCGTTGAAGAAGGGGGGGGAACTGAAGCTTTCTTT	CSVEEGGGTEAFF
TRBD1	TRBV7-3	TRBJ1-6	few	TGTGCCAGCAGCTTAACGGGACAGGGGAATTCACCCCTCCACTTT	CASSLTGQGNSPLHF
-	TRBV18	TRBJ1-1	-	TGTGCCAGCTTCCCTGACAGGAACACTGAAGCTTTCTTT	CASFPDRNTEAFF
TRBD1	TRBV7-2	TRBJ2-5	-	TGTGCCAGCAGACAGGGGGGACAAGAGACCCAGTACTTC	CASRQGGQETQYF
TRBD1	TRBV7-9	TRBJ2-7	few	TGTGCCAGCAGCCCCCAGACAGGGAGCTCCTACGAGCAGTACTTC	CASSPQTGSSYEQYF
-	TRBV6-5	TRBJ2-1	-	TGTGCCAGCAGGCGGGACAGTAGCTCCTACAATGAGCAGTTCTTC	CASRRDSSSYNEQFF
-	TRBV2	TRBJ1-4	-	TGTGCCAGCACCCCCCTGACTAAAAAACTGTTTTTT	CASTPLTKKLFF